The 11 T cell receptor beta chains below come from one sample, sequenced in a study of OX40 agonist ivuxolimab in advanced cancers. Library preparation was by the immunoSEQ multiplex PCR assay. TCRdb provides this immuneACCESS table in a form limited to in-frame rearrangements. Some clones are lacking; in checked studies, under half of them reflect an unresolved V gene, and why the rest are absent is not known. The sample profile shows about 100,000 clones; roughly 94% of them were found once. Around 0.17% of the sample lies in the top ten. Sequenced here: CD4+ or CD8+ T cells sorted from blood, sampled in a trial of the OX40 agonist ivuxolimab. These receptors all come from an adult with an advanced solid tumor such as melanoma, head and neck, liver or kidney cancer.

The rearrangement joins TRBV19 to TRBJ2-7; 8 nucleotides align to TRBD2. CDR3 size: 15 residues. With 1 base clipped from V and 3 bases from J, the junction kept 5 bases outside the gene matches. Germline CDR1 and CDR2: LNHDA and SQIVND (reference sequence). The CDR3 bases are TGTGCCAGTAGTATAGTACTGGCGGGAGGCTACGAGCAGTACTTC. Translated, it gives CASSIVLAGGYEQYF.

The chain couples TRBV18 to TRBJ1-1; D is ambiguous. The V end lost 8 bases, the J end lost 2 bases, and 18 bases lay between the germline ends. Germline V gene data show CDR1 as KGHSH and CDR2 as LQKENI. This CDR3 region has 15 residues. In DNA, the CDR3 is TGTGCCAGCCACGCAGGTGGTGCAGGAAACACTGAAGCTTTCTTT. Encoded protein: CASHAGGAGNTEAFF.

The V call is TRBV7-2, the J call TRBJ2-1; D is uncertain. The germline V gene has CDR1 SGHTA and CDR2 FQGNSA. The CDR3 is made up of 12 amino acids. Trimming shortened V by 2 bases and J by 6 bases, and 5 bases separated the two germline ends. As DNA, the CDR3 is TGTGCCAGCAGCTTATTAACCAATGAGCAGTTCTTC. Translating gives CASSLLTNEQFF.

This chain joins TRBV10-2 and TRBJ2-5; D is perhaps TRBD1 (7 bases). The germline gives CDR1 WSHSY, CDR2 SAAADI. The V end was cut by 7 bases, the J end by 5 bases, with 14 bases between. The CDR3 runs 13 residues. The CDR3 DNA reads as TGCGCCAGCAATGGCAGGGGGGTGGAGACCCAGTACTTC. It encodes CASNGRGVETQYF.

Concerning this clone itself: One junction end does not reproduce the germline sequence, and a read error may be involved. The genes are TRBV18 and TRBJ2-5; D is tentatively TRBD1 or TRBD2 (5 bases each). The CDR3 sequence is 12 residues long. Per the germline V gene, CDR1 is KGHSH and CDR2 is LQKENI. CDR3 sequence: CATSGTEETQYF. In DNA, the CDR3 is TGTGCCACCTCAGGGACCGAAGAGACCCAGTACTTC.

The CDR3 nucleotides are TGCGCCAGCAGCCAATTAACAGGGACTGGAAACACCATATATTTT. It is translated as CASSQLTGTGNTIYF. V gene TRBV4-3 combines with J gene TRBJ1-3; possibly TRBD1 for D (6 bases). The CDR3 consists of 15 residues. Germline CDR1 and CDR2: LGHNA and YSLEER. Trimming took 2 bases from V and 2 from J, leaving 10 bases between them.

This chain uses TRBV5-5 with TRBJ2-7; D unclear. Germline loops: CDR1 SGHKS, CDR2 YYEKEE (reference sequence). The ends were cut back, 0 bases at V and 0 bases at J, with 10 bases in the middle. This CDR3 spans 15 amino acids. The CDR3 DNA follows: TGTGCCAGCAGCTTGGGGTTCAGTTTCTCCTACGAGCAGTACTTC. This gives the protein CASSLGFSFSYEQYF.

The V call is TRBV19, the J call TRBJ2-5; possible D gene TRBD1, 5 bases. Deletions cut 5 bases from V and 5 bases from J, with 12 bases between. From germline, CDR1 is LNHDA and CDR2 SQIVND (reference sequence). The CDR3 covers 13 residues. This chain's CDR3 is CASSPQGFETQYF. CDR3 DNA: TGTGCCAGTAGTCCTCAGGGTTTTGAGACCCAGTACTTC.

The V call is TRBV10-2, the J call TRBJ2-4; D remains ambiguous. Germline V gene lookup returns CDR1 WSHSY and CDR2 SAAADI. The CDR3 spans 13 residues. The V end lost 10 bases, the J end lost 0 bases, and 10 bases lay between the germline ends. The CDR3 region is CATEEVAKNIQYF. The DNA of the CDR3 is TGCGCCACCGAGGAAGTAGCCAAAAACATTCAGTACTTC.

This clone was found once. This chain connects TRBV6-1 to TRBJ1-5, with TRBD1 as a possible D gene (5 bases). This CDR3 region has 14 residues. Germline CDR1 MNHNS, CDR2 SASEGT. The V end lost 6 bases, the J end lost 1 base, and 10 bases lay between the germline ends. The CDR3 region has the DNA TGTGCCAGCAGATACAGGCTAAGCAATCAGCCCCAGCATTTT. Its translation: CASRYRLSNQPQHF.

The chain carries TRBV19 and TRBJ1-1; the match to TRBD1 covers 7 bases. CDR1 and CDR2 from the germline V gene are LNHDA and SQIVND (reference sequence). The CDR3 extends over 14 amino acids. V gave up 3 bases and J gave up 4 bases; unmatched junction bases: 5. This CDR3 reads CASSILQGPTEAFF. The CDR3 nucleotides are TGTGCCAGTAGTATCTTACAGGGGCCCACTGAAGCTTTCTTT.